Listed here are 29 T cell receptor beta chains from one sample, sequenced in a study of blood T cell repertoires in COVID-19. Sequencing used immunoSEQ multiplex PCR; TCRdb keeps in-frame clones, though not all of them. The table has roughly 180,000 clones, 85% to 90% seen once. Source material: peripheral blood. Receptors were obtained from a woman between 25 and 40 years old with active or convalescent COVID-19.

The chain carries TRBV4-2 and TRBJ2-5; tentative D call: TRBD2 (5 bases). This CDR3 is 15 amino acids long. With 0 bases removed from V and 5 bases from J, the gap between germline ends came to 13 bases. CDR1 and CDR2 from the germline V gene are LGHNA and YNFKEQ. The CDR3 DNA reads TGTGCCAGCAGCCAAGATCCACGAGGCGGGGAGACCCAGTACTTC. Encoded protein: CASSQDPRGGETQYF.

The J gene is TRBJ1-1, the V gene TRBV10-1; a possible D gene is TRBD1 (6 bases). CDR1 is WNHNN and CDR2 is SYGVQD in the germline V gene (reference sequence). CDR3 length equals 14 residues. Trimming shortened V by 6 bases and J by 1 base, and 12 bases separated the two germline ends. DNA of the CDR3: TGCGCCAGCAGCCGGGACACTACGAACACTGAAGCTTTCTTT. Its translation: CASSRDTTNTEAFF.

This rearrangement joins TRBV4-1 to TRBJ1-5, with D perhaps matching TRBD1 (6 bases). The CDR3 extends over 15 amino acids. Trimming removed 3 bases at V and 1 base at J, with 10 bases between. Germline assignment: CDR1 MGHRA and CDR2 YSYEKL. Written as DNA, the CDR3 is TGCGCCAGCAGCCACAAGCAGGGGAGCAATCAGCCCCAGCATTTT. It codes for CASSHKQGSNQPQHF.

The chain has TRBV29-1 and TRBJ1-1; possible D gene TRBD1, 6 bases. CDR1 is SQVTM and CDR2 is ANQGSEA in the germline V gene. The CDR3 runs to 12 residues. The V gene lost 4 bases and the J gene lost 8 bases, with 14 bases spanning the gap. The chain's CDR3 is CSVGNRAAEAFF. For the CDR3, the DNA is TGCAGCGTTGGGAACAGGGCGGCAGAAGCTTTCTTT.

V and J are TRBV5-1 and TRBJ1-6; TRBD1 matches at 9 bases. Germline CDR1 SGHRS, CDR2 YFSETQ. After removal of 0 bases from V and 10 bases from J, the junction contained 5 bases not matched to a gene. This CDR3 is built from 15 residues. DNA of the CDR3: TGCGCCAGCAGCTTGGCCGGGACAGGGAGATCACCCCTCCACTTT. This sequence encodes CASSLAGTGRSPLHF.

This chain uses TRBV15 with TRBJ1-2; D remains unclear. V shed 4 bases and J shed 2 bases, with 5 bases lying between them. Germline V CDR1 and CDR2: LNHNV, YYDKDF (reference sequence). There are 12 residues in the CDR3. The CDR3 spells CATSTVNYGYTF. For the CDR3, the DNA is TGTGCCACCAGCACTGTGAACTATGGCTACACCTTC.

V usage is TRBV11-2 and J usage is TRBJ2-7; tentatively, D is TRBD2 (6 bases). Trimming left V 2 bases short and J 1 base short, with 18 bases between. CDR1 SGHAT and CDR2 FQNNGV come from the germline V gene. This CDR3 has 17 residues. CDR3 residues: CASSLLFGGTTSYEQYF. The CDR3 DNA reads TGTGCCAGCAGCTTATTATTTGGCGGGACGACGTCCTACGAGCAGTACTTC. Filled out from reference TRBV11-2 and TRBJ2-7, the complete variable domain reads EAGVAQSPRYKIIEKRQSVAFWCNPISGHATLYWYQQILGQGPKLLIQFQNNGVVDDSQLPKDRFSAERLKGVDSTLKIQPAKLEDSAVYLCASSLLFGGTTSYEQYFGPGTRLTVT.

This clone was detected only once. The chain couples TRBV11-3 to TRBJ2-1; tentatively, D is TRBD1 (6 bases). The V and J ends lost 5 bases and 0 bases respectively, with 11 bases between them. The CDR3 covers 15 residues. Germline lookup yields CDR1 SGHNT and CDR2 YENEEA. The CDR3 protein is CASSARGSSYNEQFF. The CDR3 DNA is TGTGCCAGCAGCGCGAGGGGGAGCTCCTACAATGAGCAGTTCTTC.

V usage is TRBV11-2 and J usage is TRBJ2-3; 8 positions match TRBD2. The germline V gene has CDR1 SGHAT and CDR2 FQNNGV. The CDR3 extends over 17 amino acids. Trimming at V came to 5 bases and at J to 2 bases, leaving 12 bases not matched to a gene. The CDR3 protein is CASSLPERELSTDTQYF. As DNA, the CDR3 is TGTGCCAGCAGCCTACCGGAGCGGGAGCTGTCCACAGATACGCAGTATTTT. The variable domain in full, completed from reference TRBV11-2 and TRBJ2-3, reads EAGVAQSPRYKIIEKRQSVAFWCNPISGHATLYWYQQILGQGPKLLIQFQNNGVVDDSQLPKDRFSAERLKGVDSTLKIQPAKLEDSAVYLCASSLPERELSTDTQYFGPGTRLTVL.

The CDR3 region is CASSLVIRAPSEQFF. The CDR3 DNA follows: TGTGCCAGCAGTTTAGTAATCAGGGCCCCGAGTGAGCAGTTCTTC. The chain joins TRBV28 to TRBJ2-1, with D possibly matching TRBD1 (5 bases). Germline V CDR1 and CDR2: MDHEN, SYDVKM. V dropped 2 bases and J dropped 9 bases, with 17 bases sitting between them. CDR3 length: 15 amino acids.

V gene TRBV6-1 combines with J gene TRBJ2-7, with D possibly matching TRBD1 (6 bases). Deletions cut 3 bases from V and 9 bases from J, with 18 bases between. Germline CDR1 reads MNHNS; CDR2 reads SASEGT. The CDR3 totals 14 residues. CDR3 sequence (DNA): TGTGCCAGCAGTGAGCAACAGGGTCGGGTGGGGCAGTACTTC. Translated, it gives CASSEQQGRVGQYF.

The chain employs TRBV3-1 (or the pseudogene TRBV3-2) and TRBJ2-7; no clear D gene. Germline V CDR1 and CDR2: LGHDT, YNNKEL (reference sequence). This CDR3 has 12 amino acids. V lost 1 base and J 12 bases, leaving 13 bases between the germline ends. The CDR3 DNA follows: TGTGCCAGCAGCCAAGTACTGGGCCCCTCGTACTTC. It translates to CASSQVLGPSYF.

The chain joins TRBV2 to TRBJ1-5; 7 bases align to TRBD1. CDR1 SNHLY and CDR2 FYNNEI come from the germline V gene. The CDR3 is 14 residues long. Losses at the gene ends were 7 bases for V and 5 bases for J; bases not matched to a gene: 8. The CDR3 nucleotides are TGTGCCAGCAAGCTGCAACAGGGGTATCAGCCCCAGCATTTT. This encodes CASKLQQGYQPQHF.

The chain employs TRBV5-8 and TRBJ2-3, with D possibly matching TRBD2 (7 bases). This CDR3 comprises 15 residues. V was cut by 4 bases and J by 3 bases, with 15 bases left in between. Germline V gene data show CDR1 as SGHTS and CDR2 as YDEGEE. CDR3 DNA sequence: TGTGCCAGCAGCCTACAGGGAGCGGGGACAGATACGCAGTATTTT. This encodes CASSLQGAGTDTQYF. The full variable domain, rest sourced from reference TRBV5-8 and TRBJ2-3, is EAGVTQSPTHLIKTRGQQATLRCSPISGHTSVYWYQQALGLGLQFLLWYDEGEERNRGNFPPRFSGRQFPNYSSELNVNALELEDSALYLCASSLQGAGTDTQYFGPGTRLTVL.

V is TRBV28 and J is TRBJ2-3; D is possibly TRBD1 (5 bases). V was shortened by 3 bases and J by 0 bases, with 13 bases between the two germline ends. Germline loops: CDR1 MDHEN, CDR2 SYDVKM. This CDR3 has 16 residues. The CDR3 protein is CASSFLGVVSTDTQYF. The CDR3 DNA reads TGTGCCAGCAGTTTCTTAGGGGTAGTTAGCACAGATACGCAGTATTTT.

The CDR3 spells CASSQPGQGFQPQHF. CDR3 coding DNA: TGTGCCAGTAGTCAACCGGGACAGGGCTTTCAGCCCCAGCATTTT. The chain links TRBV19 to TRBJ1-5; 9 nucleotides match TRBD1. After removal of 5 bases from V and 6 bases from J, the junction contained 8 bases not matched to a gene. CDR3 length equals 15 residues. Germline lookup yields CDR1 LNHDA and CDR2 SQIVND (reference sequence).

The chain is built from TRBV24-1 and TRBJ2-7, with D perhaps matching TRBD1 (7 bases). In germline, CDR1 is KGHDR, CDR2 SFDVKD. Trimming shortened V by 4 bases and J by 3 bases, and 12 bases separated the two germline ends. This CDR3 region has 14 residues. The DNA for the CDR3 is TGTGCCACCAGTGACGGAGGGACAGTCTACGAGCAGTACTTC. The encoded protein is CATSDGGTVYEQYF.

The chain links TRBV5-4 to TRBJ2-1; TRBD2 is a possible D gene (5 bases). Trimming took off 0 bases at V and 6 bases at J, with 10 bases between the two ends. The CDR3 is made up of 14 amino acids. The V gene's germline CDR1 is SGHNT and CDR2 YYREEE (reference sequence). The CDR3 nucleotides read TGTGCCAGCAGCTTGGAGGACTGGCCCAATGAGCAGTTCTTC. This codes for CASSLEDWPNEQFF. The whole variable domain, filled in from reference TRBV5-4 and TRBJ2-1, reads ETGVTQSPTHLIKTRGQQVTLRCSSQSGHNTVSWYQQALGQGPQFIFQYYREEENGRGNFPPRFSGLQFPNYSSELNVNALELDDSALYLCASSLEDWPNEQFFGPGTRLTVL.

The chain is built from TRBV12-3 or TRBV12-4 and TRBJ2-3; D remains unclear. The CDR3 is 13 amino acids. Between the trimmed V and J ends, which lost 2 bases and 9 bases, there was a span of 12 bases. The CDR3 protein is CASSLIVLVTQYF. In nucleotides, the CDR3 is TGTGCCAGCAGTTTAATCGTCCTAGTAACGCAGTATTTT.

This chain joins TRBV27 and TRBJ2-7, with TRBD1 identical over 9 bases. Losses at the gene ends were 5 bases for V and 4 bases for J; bases not matched to a gene: 6. The CDR3 has 14 amino acids. The germline V gene has CDR1 MNHEY and CDR2 SMNVEV (reference sequence). CDR3 in amino acids: CASSHGTGWYEQYF. CDR3 bases: TGTGCCAGCAGTCACGGGACAGGGTGGTACGAGCAGTACTTC.

Remarks on this clone: Given the absence of the conserved phenylalanine or tryptophan at the CDR3 end, a read error is likely. The DNA is left out, because the CDR3 cannot be placed on it with certainty; the CDR3 is given as TCRdb lists it. This chain joins TRBV7-9 and TRBJ1-1; the table's D call TRBD1 went unverified against the DNA. CDR1 is SEHNR and CDR2 is FQNEAQ in the germline V gene (reference sequence). The CDR3 numbers 11 amino acids, ends counted. The CDR3 reads CASSMGQGLHV.

The chain recombines TRBV11-3 with TRBJ1-2; tentative D call: TRBD1 (5 bases). This CDR3 is built from 14 residues. Germline V gene lookup returns CDR1 SGHNT and CDR2 YENEEA. Trimming pared 5 bases from V and 4 bases from J, leaving 14 bases between. Here the CDR3 reads CASSERQNTYGYTF. Here the CDR3 DNA reads TGTGCCAGCAGCGAACGACAGAATACCTATGGCTACACCTTC.

The chain has TRBV19 and TRBJ2-1; perhaps TRBD2 as D (6 bases). Trimming removed 9 bases from V and 5 bases from J, with 14 bases in between. The germline CDR1 and CDR2 sequences are LNHDA and SQIVND (reference sequence). This CDR3 region has 13 residues. As DNA, the CDR3 is TGTGCCAGCAAGACTAGAATCCACAATGAGCAGTTCTTC. Its protein product is CASKTRIHNEQFF.

The chain couples TRBV6-5 to TRBJ2-1; maybe TRBD1 (6 bases). Trimming pared 6 bases from V and 8 bases from J, leaving 14 bases between. The CDR3 has 13 amino acids. Germline CDR1 is MNHEY and CDR2 is SVGAGI. The CDR3 DNA reads TGTGCCAGCAGGTTGCAACAGGGCGATGAGCAGTTCTTC. Protein: CASRLQQGDEQFF.

This clone was seen a single time. J is TRBJ2-5 and V is TRBV5-1, with TRBD2 matching 10 bases. The CDR3 consists of 18 residues. CDR1 SGHRS and CDR2 YFSETQ come from the germline V gene. The V gene end was trimmed by 3 bases and the J gene end by 5 bases; junction bases not matched to a gene: 16. CDR3 DNA sequence: TGCGCCAGCAGCTGGATAGCGGGGGGCCGAACCCGGGGGGAGACCCAGTACTTC. It specifies CASSWIAGGRTRGETQYF.

The count of this clone is one. This chain links TRBV4-1 with TRBJ2-3; 15 bases fit TRBD2. With V trimmed by 4 bases and J by 7 bases, 6 bases remained unmatched. The CDR3 has 16 residues. Germline V lookup: CDR1 MGHRA, CDR2 YSYEKL. CDR3 loop: CASSLGTSGRRNTQYF. The CDR3 DNA reads TGCGCCAGCAGCCTGGGGACTAGCGGGAGGCGAAATACGCAGTATTTT.

This clone was seen just once. Different DNA sequences within this sample yield the same CDR3. DNA for the CDR3: TGTGCCAGCAGCGTCAACCCCGGGGTGGAGACCCAGTACTTC. This encodes CASSVNPGVETQYF. The V call is TRBV9, the J call TRBJ2-5, with a tentative D call TRBD2 (5 bases). The germline V gene encodes CDR1 SGDLS and CDR2 YYNGEE. This CDR3 has 14 residues. The V and J ends lost 2 bases and 5 bases respectively, with 13 bases between them.

This clone was seen only once. V usage is TRBV4-1 and J usage is TRBJ2-5, with D possibly TRBD1 on 5 matching bases. This CDR3 has 14 amino acids. Between the trimmed V and J ends, which lost 0 bases and 4 bases, there was a span of 9 bases. Germline V lookup: CDR1 MGHRA, CDR2 YSYEKL. The DNA of the CDR3 is TGCGCCAGCAGCCAAGAAGGCAGGGTAGAGACCCAGTACTTC. It yields the protein CASSQEGRVETQYF.

The chain carries TRBV28 and TRBJ1-5; 8 bases align to TRBD1. The CDR3 contains 19 residues. In germline, CDR1 is MDHEN, CDR2 SYDVKM. After removal of 1 base from V and 7 bases from J, the junction contained 18 bases not matched to a gene. CDR3 DNA sequence: TGTGCCAGCAGTTTATCTTTCTTTGGGAAGACAGGGGTACACCAGCCCCAGCATTTT. Its translation: CASSLSFFGKTGVHQPQHF.